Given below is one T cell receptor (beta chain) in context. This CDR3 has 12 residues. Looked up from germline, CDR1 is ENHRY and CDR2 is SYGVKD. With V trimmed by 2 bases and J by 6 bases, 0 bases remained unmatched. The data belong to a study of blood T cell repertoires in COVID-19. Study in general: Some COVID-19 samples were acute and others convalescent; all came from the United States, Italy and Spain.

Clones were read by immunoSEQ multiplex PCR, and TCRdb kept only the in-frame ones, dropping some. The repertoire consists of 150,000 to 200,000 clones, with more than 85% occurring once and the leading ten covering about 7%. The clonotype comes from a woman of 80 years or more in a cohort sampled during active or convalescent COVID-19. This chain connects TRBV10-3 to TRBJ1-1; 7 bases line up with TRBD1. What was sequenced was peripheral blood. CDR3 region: CAISEQGAEAFF. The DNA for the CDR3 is TGTGCCATCAGTGAGCAGGGGGCTGAAGCTTTCTTT.